This T cell receptor beta chain is from a study of blood T cell repertoires in COVID-19 (dated by TCRdb to the early 2020s). Some background on the complete study: Samples from collaborators originated in the United States, Italy and Spain and spanned both the acute and convalescent phases of COVID-19. The material from the prospective study consisted of cDNA or gDNA derived from T cells, B-cell-depleted T cells, or PBMCs. The dataset comprised deeply sampled blood TCRbeta repertoires from subjects exposed to, actively infected with, or recovered from COVID-19. A freely available public database, intended as a resource for researchers studying the immune response to SARS-CoV-2, is where the repertoires were released. Samples came from the ongoing ImmuneRACE study (first 160 participants) plus 1,254 subjects from 6 global collaborators. Nearly every sample came with metadata listing a de-identified subject ID, COVID-19 status, age in years and sex. Where available, HLA class I and class II types were taken from metadata supplied by the sample provider and were not determined by assay-based typing.

Including the terminal cysteine and phenylalanine, the CDR3 comprises 15 residues. Only the CDR3 portion is preserved as DNA: 45 bases, with reading frame beginning at the first base. The germline ends are 13 bases apart after V is trimmed by 1 base and J by 6 bases. Per the germline V gene, SNHLY is the CDR1 and FYNNEI is the CDR2. Each collaborating institution followed its own protocols to collect whole blood in K2EDTA tubes. Collaborator samples were shipped for TCRbeta analysis as frozen whole blood, isolated PBMCs, or DNA extracted from either sample type. The immunoSEQ Assay, a bias-controlled multiplex PCR, was used to amplify TCRbeta CDR3 regions from genomic DNA. Per the original workflow: The number of nucleated cells in each sample was estimated by amplification of reference gene primers within the assay. To quantify the absolute abundance of each unique TCRbeta CDR3 rearrangement, sequence reads were collapsed and filtered. For each sample, productive Simpson clonality was calculated by taking the square root of Simpson's diversity index across productive rearrangements. Not all clones reach the TCRdb copy of this immuneACCESS table, which keeps in-frame sequences only. Checked studies attribute under half of the gap to unresolved V genes and leave the rest unexplained. The V and J calls and the clone size are those of that table, but D and trimming were determined from the DNA. In this sample the table shows about 60,000 clones, about 78% of which occur a single time. The top ten hold about 12% of the sample.

Note on this clone: This receptor's antigen is unknown. Base qualities are not at hand, and no much larger clone is one base apart.

Study-level results and caveats: How much clinical and demographic metadata was included differed by source and by participant, and the metadata was provided uncurated.

The sequencing input was peripheral blood. The receptor was isolated from a man older than 75 with acute or convalescent COVID-19. This chain is built from TRBV2 and TRBJ1-5; the D gene is unclear. The CDR3 reads as follows: CASSEDGDRRQPQHF. The DNA sequence reads TGTGCCAGCAGTGAAGACGGGGATCGGCGTCAGCCCCAGCATTTT.